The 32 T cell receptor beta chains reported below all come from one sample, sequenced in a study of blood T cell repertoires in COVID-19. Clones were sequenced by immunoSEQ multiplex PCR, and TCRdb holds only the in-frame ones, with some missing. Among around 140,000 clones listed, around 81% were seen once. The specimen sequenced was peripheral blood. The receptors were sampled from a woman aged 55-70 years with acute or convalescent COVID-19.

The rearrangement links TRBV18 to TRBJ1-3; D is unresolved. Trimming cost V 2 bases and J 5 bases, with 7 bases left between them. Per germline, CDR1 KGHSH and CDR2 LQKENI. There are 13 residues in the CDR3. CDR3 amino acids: CASSPAERNTIYF. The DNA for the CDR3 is TGTGCCAGCTCACCAGCGGAGCGAAACACCATATATTTT. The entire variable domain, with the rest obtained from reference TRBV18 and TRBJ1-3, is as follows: NAGVMQNPRHLVRRRGQEARLRCSPMKGHSHVYWYRQLPEEGLKFMVYLQKENIIDESGMPKERFSAEFPKEGPSILRIQQVVRGDSAAYFCASSPAERNTIYFGEGSWLTVV.

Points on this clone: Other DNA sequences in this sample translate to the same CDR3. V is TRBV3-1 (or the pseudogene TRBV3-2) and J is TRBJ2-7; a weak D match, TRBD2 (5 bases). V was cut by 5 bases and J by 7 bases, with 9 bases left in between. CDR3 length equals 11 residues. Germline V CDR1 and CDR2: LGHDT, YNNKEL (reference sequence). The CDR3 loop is CASSKTGEQYF. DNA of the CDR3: TGTGCCAGCAGCAAGACGGGGGAGCAGTACTTC.

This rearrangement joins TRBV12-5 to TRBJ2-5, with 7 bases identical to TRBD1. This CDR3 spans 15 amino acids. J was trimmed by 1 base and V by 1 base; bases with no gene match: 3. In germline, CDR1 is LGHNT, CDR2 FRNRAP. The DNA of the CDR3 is TGTGCTAGTGGTTTGGGGGGACAGACCCAAGAGACCCAGTACTTC. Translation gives CASGLGGQTQETQYF.

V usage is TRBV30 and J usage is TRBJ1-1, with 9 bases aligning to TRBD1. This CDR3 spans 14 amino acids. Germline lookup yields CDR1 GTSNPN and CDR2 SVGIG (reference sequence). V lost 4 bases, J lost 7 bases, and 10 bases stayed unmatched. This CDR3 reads CAWIVRDRGIEAFF. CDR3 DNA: TGTGCCTGGATCGTCCGAGACAGGGGGATTGAAGCTTTCTTT. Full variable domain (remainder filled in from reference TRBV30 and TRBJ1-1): SQTIHQWPATLVQPVGSPLSLECTVEGTSNPNLYWYRQAAGRGLQLLFYSVGIGQISSEVPQNLSASRPQDRQFILSSKKLLLSDSGFYLCAWIVRDRGIEAFFGQGTRLTVV.

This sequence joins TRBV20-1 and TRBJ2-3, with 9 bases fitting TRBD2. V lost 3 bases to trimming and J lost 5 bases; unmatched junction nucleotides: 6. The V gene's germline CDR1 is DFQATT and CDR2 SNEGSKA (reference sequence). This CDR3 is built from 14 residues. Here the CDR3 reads CSASRREGGDTQYF. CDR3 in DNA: TGCAGTGCTAGTCGGCGGGAGGGCGGAGATACGCAGTATTTT.

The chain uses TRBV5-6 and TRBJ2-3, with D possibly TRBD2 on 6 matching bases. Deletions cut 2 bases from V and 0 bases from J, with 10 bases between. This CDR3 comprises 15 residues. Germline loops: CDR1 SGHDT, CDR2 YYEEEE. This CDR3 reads CASSFSGPSTDTQYF. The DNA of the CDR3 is TGTGCCAGCAGCTTTAGCGGACCTAGCACAGATACGCAGTATTTT. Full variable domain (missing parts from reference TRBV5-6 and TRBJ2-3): DAGVTQSPTHLIKTRGQQVTLRCSPKSGHDTVSWYQQALGQGPQFIFQYYEEEERQRGNFPDRFSGHQFPNYSSELNVNALLLGDSALYLCASSFSGPSTDTQYFGPGTRLTVL.

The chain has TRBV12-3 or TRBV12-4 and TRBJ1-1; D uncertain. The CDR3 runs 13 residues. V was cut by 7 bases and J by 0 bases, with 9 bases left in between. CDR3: CASTSVMNTEAFF. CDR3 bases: TGTGCCAGCACGTCGGTCATGAACACTGAAGCTTTCTTT.

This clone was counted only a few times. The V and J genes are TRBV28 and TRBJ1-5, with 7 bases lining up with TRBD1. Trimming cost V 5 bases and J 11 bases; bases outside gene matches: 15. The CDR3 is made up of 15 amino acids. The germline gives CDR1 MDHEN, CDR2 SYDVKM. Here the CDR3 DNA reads TGTGCCAGCAGTCCACCCAGGGGGGTCGTCGTGGCCCAGCATTTT. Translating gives CASSPPRGVVVAQHF.

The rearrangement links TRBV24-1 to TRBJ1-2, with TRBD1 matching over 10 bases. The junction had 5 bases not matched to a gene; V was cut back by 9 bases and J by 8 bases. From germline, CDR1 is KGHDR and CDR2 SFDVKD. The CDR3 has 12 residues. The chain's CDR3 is CATRDRGLGYTF. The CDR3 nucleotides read TGTGCCACCCGGGACAGGGGTTTAGGCTACACCTTC.

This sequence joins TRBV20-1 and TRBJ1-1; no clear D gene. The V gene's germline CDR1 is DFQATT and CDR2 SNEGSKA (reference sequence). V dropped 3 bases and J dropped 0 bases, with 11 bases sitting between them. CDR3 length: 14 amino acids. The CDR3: CSASPYPVNTEAFF. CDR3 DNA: TGCAGTGCTAGTCCTTATCCTGTGAACACTGAAGCTTTCTTT.

The CDR3 here is CATSRGGGAAHEQYF. In DNA, the CDR3 is TGTGCCACCAGCAGAGGAGGAGGGGCCGCCCACGAGCAGTACTTC. The V gene is TRBV15, the J gene TRBJ2-7; D might be TRBD2 (6 bases). Germline V lookup: CDR1 LNHNV, CDR2 YYDKDF (reference sequence). This CDR3 has 15 amino acids. The germline V and J ends were trimmed by 1 base and 5 bases, with 15 bases remaining between them.

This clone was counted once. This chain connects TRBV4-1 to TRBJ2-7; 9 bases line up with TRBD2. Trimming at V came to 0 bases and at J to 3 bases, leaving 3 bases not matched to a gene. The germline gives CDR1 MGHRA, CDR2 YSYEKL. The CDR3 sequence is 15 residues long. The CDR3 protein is CASSQELAGGYEQYF. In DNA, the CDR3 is TGCGCCAGCAGCCAAGAACTAGCGGGTGGCTACGAGCAGTACTTC.

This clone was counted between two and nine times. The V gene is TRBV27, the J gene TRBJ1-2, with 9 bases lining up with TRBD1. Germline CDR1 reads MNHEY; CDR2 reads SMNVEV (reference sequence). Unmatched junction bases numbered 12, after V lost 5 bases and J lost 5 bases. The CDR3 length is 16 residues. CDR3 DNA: TGTGCCAGCAGTCGCAACGCCCCCGGGACAGGGTATGGCTACACCTTC. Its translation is CASSRNAPGTGYGYTF.

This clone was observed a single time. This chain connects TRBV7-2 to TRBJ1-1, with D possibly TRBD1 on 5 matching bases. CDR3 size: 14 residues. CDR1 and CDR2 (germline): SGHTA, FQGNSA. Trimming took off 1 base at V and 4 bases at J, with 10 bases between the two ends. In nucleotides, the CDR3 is TGTGCCAGCAGCTTAGAGGTCGGGGGCACTGAAGCTTTCTTT. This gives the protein CASSLEVGGTEAFF.

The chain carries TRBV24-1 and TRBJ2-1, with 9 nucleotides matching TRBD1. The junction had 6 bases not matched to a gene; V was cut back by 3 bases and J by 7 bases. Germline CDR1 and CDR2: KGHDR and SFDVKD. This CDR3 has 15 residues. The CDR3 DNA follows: TGTGCCACCAGTGATGACCCGACAGGGGGGAATGAGCAGTTCTTC. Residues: CATSDDPTGGNEQFF.

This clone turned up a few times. CDR3 region: CASSPLRGSADTQYF. The DNA of the CDR3 is TGTGCCAGCAGTCCCCTAAGGGGGAGTGCAGATACGCAGTATTTT. The chain couples TRBV27 to TRBJ2-3; TRBD1 is a possible D gene (6 bases). The CDR3 totals 15 residues. CDR1 is MNHEY, CDR2 SMNVEV, per germline (reference sequence). Trimming stripped 5 bases from V and 4 bases from J, with 16 bases between.

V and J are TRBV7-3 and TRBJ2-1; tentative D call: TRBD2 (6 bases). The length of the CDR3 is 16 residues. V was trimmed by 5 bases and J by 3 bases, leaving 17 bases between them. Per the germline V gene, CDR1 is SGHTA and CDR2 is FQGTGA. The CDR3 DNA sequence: TGTGCCAGCAGCCCCACTAGCCCGCGTTTCTACAATGAGCAGTTCTTC. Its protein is CASSPTSPRFYNEQFF.

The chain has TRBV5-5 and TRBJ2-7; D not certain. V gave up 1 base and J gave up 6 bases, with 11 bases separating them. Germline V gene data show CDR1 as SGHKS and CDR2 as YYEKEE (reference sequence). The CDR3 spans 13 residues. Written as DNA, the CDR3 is TGTGCCAGCAGCTTGCCCCCCTCCGTCGAGCAGTACTTC. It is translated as CASSLPPSVEQYF.

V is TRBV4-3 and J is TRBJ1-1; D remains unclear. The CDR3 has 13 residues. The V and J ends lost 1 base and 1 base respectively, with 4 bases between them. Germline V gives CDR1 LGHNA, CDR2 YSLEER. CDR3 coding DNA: TGCGCCAGCAGCCAAGTAGAGAACACTGAAGCTTTCTTT. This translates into CASSQVENTEAFF.

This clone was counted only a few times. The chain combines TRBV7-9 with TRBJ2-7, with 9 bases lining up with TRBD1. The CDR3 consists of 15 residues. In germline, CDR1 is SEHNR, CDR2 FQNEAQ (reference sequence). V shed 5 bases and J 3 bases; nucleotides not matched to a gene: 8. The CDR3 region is CASSQLGQGFYEQYF. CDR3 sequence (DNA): TGTGCCAGCAGCCAGTTAGGACAGGGGTTCTACGAGCAGTACTTC.

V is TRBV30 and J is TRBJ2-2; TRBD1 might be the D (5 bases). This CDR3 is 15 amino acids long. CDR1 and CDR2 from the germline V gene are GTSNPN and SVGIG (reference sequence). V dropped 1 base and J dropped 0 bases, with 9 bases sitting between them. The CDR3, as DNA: TGTGCCTGGAGTGGGGCGACAGCGAACACCGGGGAGCTGTTTTTT. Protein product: CAWSGATANTGELFF. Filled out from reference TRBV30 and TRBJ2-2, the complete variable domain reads SQTIHQWPATLVQPVGSPLSLECTVEGTSNPNLYWYRQAAGRGLQLLFYSVGIGQISSEVPQNLSASRPQDRQFILSSKKLLLSDSGFYLCAWSGATANTGELFFGEGSRLTVL.

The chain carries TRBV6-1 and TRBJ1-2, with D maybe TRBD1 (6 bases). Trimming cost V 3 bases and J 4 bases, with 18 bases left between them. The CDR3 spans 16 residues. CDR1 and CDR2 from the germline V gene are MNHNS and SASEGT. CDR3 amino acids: CASSDFSGTPAYGYTF. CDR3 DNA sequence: TGTGCCAGCAGTGATTTTTCCGGGACACCAGCCTATGGCTACACCTTC.

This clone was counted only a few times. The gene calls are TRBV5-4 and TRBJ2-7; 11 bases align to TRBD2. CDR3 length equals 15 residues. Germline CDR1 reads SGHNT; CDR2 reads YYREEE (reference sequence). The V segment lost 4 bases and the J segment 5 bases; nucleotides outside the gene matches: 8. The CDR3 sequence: CASSTYSGRANEQYF. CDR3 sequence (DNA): TGTGCCAGCAGCACTTATAGCGGGAGGGCGAACGAGCAGTACTTC.

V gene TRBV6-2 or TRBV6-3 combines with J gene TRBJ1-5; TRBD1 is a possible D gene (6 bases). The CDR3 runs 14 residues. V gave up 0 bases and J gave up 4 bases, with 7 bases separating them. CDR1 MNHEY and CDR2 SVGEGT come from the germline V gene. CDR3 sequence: CASSYSQGNQPQHF. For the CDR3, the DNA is TGTGCCAGCAGTTACTCCCAGGGGAATCAGCCCCAGCATTTT.

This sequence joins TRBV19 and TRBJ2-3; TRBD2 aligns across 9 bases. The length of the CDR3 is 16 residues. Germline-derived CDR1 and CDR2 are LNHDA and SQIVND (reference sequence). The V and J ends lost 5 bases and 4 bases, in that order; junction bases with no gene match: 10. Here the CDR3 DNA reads TGTGCCAGTAGTTCGTCCGGGACTAGCTACTCAGATACGCAGTATTTT. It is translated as CASSSSGTSYSDTQYF.

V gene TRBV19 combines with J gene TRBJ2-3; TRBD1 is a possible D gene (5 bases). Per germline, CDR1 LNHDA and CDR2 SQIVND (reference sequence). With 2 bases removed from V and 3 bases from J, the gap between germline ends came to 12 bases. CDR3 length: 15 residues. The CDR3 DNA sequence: TGTGCCAGTAGTATAATTGGGGCGCGGACAGATACGCAGTATTTT. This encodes CASSIIGARTDTQYF.

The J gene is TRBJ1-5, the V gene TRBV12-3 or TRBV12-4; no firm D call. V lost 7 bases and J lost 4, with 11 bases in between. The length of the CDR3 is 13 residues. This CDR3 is CASTSNYNQPQHF. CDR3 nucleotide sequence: TGTGCCAGCACCTCCAACTATAATCAGCCCCAGCATTTT.

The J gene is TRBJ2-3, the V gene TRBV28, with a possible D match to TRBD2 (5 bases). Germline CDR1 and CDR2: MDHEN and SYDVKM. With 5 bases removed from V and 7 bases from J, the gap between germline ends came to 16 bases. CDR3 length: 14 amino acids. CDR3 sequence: CASSSGPPQNTQYF. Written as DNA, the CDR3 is TGTGCCAGCAGTAGCGGTCCGCCCCAGAATACGCAGTATTTT.

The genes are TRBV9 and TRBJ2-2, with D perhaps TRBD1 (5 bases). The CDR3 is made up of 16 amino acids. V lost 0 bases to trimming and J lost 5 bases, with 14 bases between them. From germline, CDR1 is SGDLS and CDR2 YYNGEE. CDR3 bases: TGTGCCAGCAGCGTAGCTACAGGATCACGAACCGGGGAGCTGTTTTTT. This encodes CASSVATGSRTGELFF.

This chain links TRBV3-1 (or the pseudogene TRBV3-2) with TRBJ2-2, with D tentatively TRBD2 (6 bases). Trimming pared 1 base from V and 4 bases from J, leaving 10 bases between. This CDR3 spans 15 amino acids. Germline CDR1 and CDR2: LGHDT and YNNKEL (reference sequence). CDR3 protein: CASSQGGRFTGELFF. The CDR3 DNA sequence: TGTGCCAGCAGCCAAGGAGGGAGGTTCACCGGGGAGCTGTTTTTT.

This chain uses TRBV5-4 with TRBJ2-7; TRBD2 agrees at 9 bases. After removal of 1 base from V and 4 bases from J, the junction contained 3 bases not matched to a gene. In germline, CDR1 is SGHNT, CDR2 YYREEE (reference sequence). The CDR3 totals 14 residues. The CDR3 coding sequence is TGTGCCAGCAGCTTGCAGGCGGGAGGGTACGAGCAGTACTTC. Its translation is CASSLQAGGYEQYF.

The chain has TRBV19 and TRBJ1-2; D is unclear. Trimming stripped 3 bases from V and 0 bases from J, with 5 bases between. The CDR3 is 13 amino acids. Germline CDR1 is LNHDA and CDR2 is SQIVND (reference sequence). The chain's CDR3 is CASSISANYGYTF. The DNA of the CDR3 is TGTGCCAGTAGTATTTCGGCTAACTATGGCTACACCTTC.